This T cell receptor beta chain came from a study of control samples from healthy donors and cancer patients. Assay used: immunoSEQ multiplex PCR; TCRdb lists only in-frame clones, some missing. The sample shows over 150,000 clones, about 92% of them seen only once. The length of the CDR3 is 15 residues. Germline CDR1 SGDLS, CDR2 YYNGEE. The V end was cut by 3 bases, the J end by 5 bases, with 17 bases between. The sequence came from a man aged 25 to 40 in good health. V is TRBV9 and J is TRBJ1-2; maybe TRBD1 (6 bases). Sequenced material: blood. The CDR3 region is CASSGGQTREYGYTF. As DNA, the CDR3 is TGTGCCAGCAGCGGAGGACAGACCCGGGAATATGGCTACACCTTC.